The source of this T cell receptor (beta chain) is a study of control samples from healthy donors and cancer patients. Libraries were prepared by immunoSEQ multiplex PCR; TCRdb keeps only in-frame clonotypes and omits some of them. Recorded for this sample: some 190,000 clones. V shed 2 bases and J shed 7 bases, with 12 bases lying between them. The CDR3 spans 15 residues. Per the germline V gene, CDR1 is MNHEY and CDR2 is SMNVEV (reference sequence). This clonotype originated in a woman aged 25 to 39 in good health. V usage is TRBV27 and J usage is TRBJ1-6, with D perhaps TRBD1 (5 bases). What was sequenced was blood. CDR3 bases: TGTGCCAGCAGTTTAGGACACCCGAAAAATTCACCCCTCCACTTT. Translating it yields CASSLGHPKNSPLHF.